This T cell receptor (beta chain) was sequenced for a study of CD8 T cells in Susac syndrome (dated by TCRdb to the late 2010s). In the study overall: Among the Susac syndrome patients who were sequenced, clinically active disease was present in six and clinical remission was observed in under ten. Repertoire sequencing was used to test whether CD8+ T cell activation and differentiation in Susac syndrome was antigen driven. At blood withdrawal, Susac syndrome patients were either therapy-naive, taking corticosteroids (in some cases with IVIg as well), or taking IVIg alone.

Peripheral blood CD8+ and CD4+ T cells from healthy donors, Susac syndrome patients and multiple sclerosis patients were profiled using high-throughput TCR beta sequencing. The Susac syndrome patients fulfilled recently defined diagnostic criteria for definite or probable disease. CD8+ TEMRA cells were enriched by FACS, while bulk CD8+ and CD4+ T cells were purified by magnetic negative isolation. Blood was collected in EDTA tubes and processed within 24 hours, with PBMCs isolated through density gradient centrifugation. PBMCs destined for TCR sequencing were cryopreserved in liquid nitrogen and later thawed in a 37 °C water bath. The sorted or isolated CD4+, CD8+ and CD8+ TEMRA cells had a purity of 90% or higher. RNA was extracted with the RNeasy kit and roughly 0.45 to 1 ug was reverse transcribed using random hexamers. TCR beta CDR3 regions were amplified with the immunoSEQ multiplex PCR assay covering 54 Vbeta and 13 Jbeta segments. To correct PCR amplification bias, a synthetic template baseline was used for both primer optimization and computational correction. On the authors' methods: Reads were annotated to V, D and J genes per IMGT and analyzed with immunoSEQ Analyzer, keeping only productive sequences. To calculate clonality, Shannon entropy was normalized by log2 of the number of productive unique sequences and then subtracted from one. For each patient and control, public and private clones were evaluated within the 100 most prevalent clones. Clones were defined as Susac-specific when absent from the healthy and MS cohorts, from about 1,100 published viral clones and from other ImmuneACCESS disease sequences. Using fastp trimming at Q25 and MiXCR clonotype assembly, TCRdb reanalyzed the public sequencing data and kept in-frame beta chains. Records with the same CDR3 protein are collapsed into one entry carrying the most frequent genes and DNA. These V and J calls originate from TCRdb's pipeline instead of the authors' own analysis. The sample records about 140,000 distinct CDR3 sequences, 95% of which are singletons. Approximately 0.13% of the sample rests with the top ten.

As concerns this clonotype: Its antigen is currently not known. Per-base qualities were not stored, and no clone one base away is much larger.

What the work shows at the level of the full study, not this receptor alone: In patients with Susac syndrome, the CD4+ T cell repertoire showed no detectable clonal expansion. The number of individuals in the TCR sequencing and HLA analysis was acknowledged as relatively small.

From its cysteine to its phenylalanine, the CDR3 spans 17 amino acids. The DNA shown is the 51-base CDR3, in frame from base 1. In the germline V gene, CDR1 corresponds to SGHTA and CDR2 to FQGNSA. Relative to germline, V is 0 bases shorter and J is 4 bases shorter, with 13 bases between their ends. Sequenced: CD4+ T cells from PBMCs. The chain is assembled from TRBV7-2 and TRBJ2-6, with the D gene call left open. The source of this sequence is a human donor with Susac syndrome. DNA sequence: TGTGCCAGCAGCTTAGCGACCTCTCGTTCCGGGGCCAACGTCCTGACTTTC. Translated, it gives CASSLATSRSGANVLTF.